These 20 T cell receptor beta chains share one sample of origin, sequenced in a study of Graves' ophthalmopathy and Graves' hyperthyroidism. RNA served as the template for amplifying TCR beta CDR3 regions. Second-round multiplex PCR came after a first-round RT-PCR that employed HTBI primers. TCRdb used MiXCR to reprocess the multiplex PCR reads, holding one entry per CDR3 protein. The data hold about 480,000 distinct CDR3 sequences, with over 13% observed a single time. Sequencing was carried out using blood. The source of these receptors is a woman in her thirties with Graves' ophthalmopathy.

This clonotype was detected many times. CDR3 sequence: CATSRSQGLGTEAFF. In DNA form, the CDR3 reads TGTGCCACCAGCAGATCCCAGGGACTGGGGACTGAAGCTTTCTTT. The chain has TRBV15 and TRBJ1-1, with TRBD1 as a possible D gene (5 bases). The germline gives CDR1 LNHNV, CDR2 YYDKDF (reference sequence). The V and J ends lost 2 bases and 5 bases respectively, with 15 bases between them. This CDR3 is built from 15 residues.

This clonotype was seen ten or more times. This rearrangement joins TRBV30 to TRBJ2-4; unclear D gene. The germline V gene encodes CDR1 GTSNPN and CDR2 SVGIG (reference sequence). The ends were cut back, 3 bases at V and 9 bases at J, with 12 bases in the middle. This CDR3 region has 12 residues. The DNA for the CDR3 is TGTGCCTGGAGCCCCGTGAGCCCCATTCAGTACTTC. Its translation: CAWSPVSPIQYF.

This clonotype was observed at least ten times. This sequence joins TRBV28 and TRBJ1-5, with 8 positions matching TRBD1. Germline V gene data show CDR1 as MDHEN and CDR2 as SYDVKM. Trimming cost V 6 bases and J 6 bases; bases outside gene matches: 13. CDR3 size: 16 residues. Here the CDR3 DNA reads TGTGCCAGCAGACCTAATGGACAGGGAAGAATTCAGCCCCAGCATTTT. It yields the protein CASRPNGQGRIQPQHF.

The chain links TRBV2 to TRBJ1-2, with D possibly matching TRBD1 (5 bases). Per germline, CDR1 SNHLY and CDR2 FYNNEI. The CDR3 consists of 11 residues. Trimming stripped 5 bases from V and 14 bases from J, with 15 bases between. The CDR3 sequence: CASSPGPSVTF. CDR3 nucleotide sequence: TGTGCCAGCAGTCCGGGACCGAGTGTGACCTTC.

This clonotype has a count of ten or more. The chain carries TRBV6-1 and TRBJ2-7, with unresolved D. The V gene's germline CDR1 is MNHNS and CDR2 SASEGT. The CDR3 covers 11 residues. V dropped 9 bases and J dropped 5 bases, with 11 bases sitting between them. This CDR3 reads CASPTWNEQYF. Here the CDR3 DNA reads TGTGCCAGTCCGACCTGGAACGAGCAGTACTTC.

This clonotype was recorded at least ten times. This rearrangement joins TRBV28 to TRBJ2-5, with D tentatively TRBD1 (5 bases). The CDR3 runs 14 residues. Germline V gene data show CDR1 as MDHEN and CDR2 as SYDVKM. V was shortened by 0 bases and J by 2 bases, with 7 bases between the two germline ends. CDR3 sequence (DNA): TGTGCCAGCAGTTTATGGGACAATCAAGAGACCCAGTACTTC. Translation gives CASSLWDNQETQYF.

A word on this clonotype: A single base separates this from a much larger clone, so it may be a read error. CDR3 bases: TGTGCCAGCAGTCCTCCCGGGACAAAAGCTGAAGCTTTCTTT. Translating gives CASSPPGTKAEAFF. The V gene is TRBV6-1, the J gene TRBJ1-1; the D gene is possibly TRBD1 (6 bases). Between the trimmed V and J ends, which lost 5 bases and 6 bases, there was a span of 16 bases. The CDR3 runs to 14 residues. Germline assignment: CDR1 MNHNS and CDR2 SASEGT.

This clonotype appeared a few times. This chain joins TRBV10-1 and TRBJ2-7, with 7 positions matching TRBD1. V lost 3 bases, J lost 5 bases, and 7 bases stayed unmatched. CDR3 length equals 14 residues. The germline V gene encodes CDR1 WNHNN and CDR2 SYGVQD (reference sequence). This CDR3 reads CASSDYRGSNEQYF. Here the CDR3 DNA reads TGCGCCAGCAGTGACTACAGGGGCTCGAACGAGCAGTACTTC.

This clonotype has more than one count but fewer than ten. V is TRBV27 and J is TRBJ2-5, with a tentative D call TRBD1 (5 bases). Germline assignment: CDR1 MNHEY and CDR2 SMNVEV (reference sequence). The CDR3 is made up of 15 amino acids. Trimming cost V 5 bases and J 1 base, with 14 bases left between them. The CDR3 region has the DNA TGTGCCAGCAGTCACCCCCTAGGGGTCCAAGAGACCCAGTACTTC. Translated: CASSHPLGVQETQYF.

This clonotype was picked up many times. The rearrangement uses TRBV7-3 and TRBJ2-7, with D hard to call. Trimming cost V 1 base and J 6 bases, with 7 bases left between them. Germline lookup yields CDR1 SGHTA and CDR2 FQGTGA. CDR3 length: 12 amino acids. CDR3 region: CASSLSIGEQYF. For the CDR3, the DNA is TGTGCCAGCAGCTTAAGTATCGGCGAGCAGTACTTC.

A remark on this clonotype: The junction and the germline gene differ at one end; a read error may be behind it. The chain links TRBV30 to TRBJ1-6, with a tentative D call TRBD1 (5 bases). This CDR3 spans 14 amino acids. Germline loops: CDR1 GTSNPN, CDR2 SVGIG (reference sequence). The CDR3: CASEPGAYNSPLHF. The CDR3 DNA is TGTGCCAGCGAGCCCGGGGCCTACAATTCACCCCTCCACTTT.

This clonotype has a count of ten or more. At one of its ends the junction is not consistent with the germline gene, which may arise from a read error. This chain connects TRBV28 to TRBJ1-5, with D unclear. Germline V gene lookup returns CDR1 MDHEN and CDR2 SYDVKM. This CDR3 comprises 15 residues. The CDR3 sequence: CASSSLRLEGQPQHF. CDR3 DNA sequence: TGCGCCAGCAGTTCCCTCCGTCTTGAGGGACAGCCCCAGCATTTT.

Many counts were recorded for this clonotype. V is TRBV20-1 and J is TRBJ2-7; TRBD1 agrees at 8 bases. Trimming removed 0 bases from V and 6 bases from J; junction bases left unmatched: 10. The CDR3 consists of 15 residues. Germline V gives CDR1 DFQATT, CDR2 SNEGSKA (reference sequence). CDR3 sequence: CSARDEGQGASEQYF. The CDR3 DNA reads TGCAGTGCTAGAGACGAAGGGCAGGGGGCTTCCGAGCAGTACTTC.

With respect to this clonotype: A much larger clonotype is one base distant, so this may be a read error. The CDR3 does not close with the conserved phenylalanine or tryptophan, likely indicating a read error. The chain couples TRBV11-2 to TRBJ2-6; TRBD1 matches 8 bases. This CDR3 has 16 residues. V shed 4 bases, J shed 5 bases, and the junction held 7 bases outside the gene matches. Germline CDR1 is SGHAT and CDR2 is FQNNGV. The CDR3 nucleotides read TGTGCCAGCAGCTCTTGGGACAGGTTGAGGGCCAACGTCCTGACTCTC. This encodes CASSSWDRLRANVLTL.

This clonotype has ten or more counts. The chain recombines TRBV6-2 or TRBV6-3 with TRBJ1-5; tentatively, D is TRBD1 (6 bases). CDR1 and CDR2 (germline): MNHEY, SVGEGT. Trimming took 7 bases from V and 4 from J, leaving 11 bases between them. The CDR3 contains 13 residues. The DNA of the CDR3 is TGTGCCAGCAAGAGACAGGATAATCAGCCCCAGCATTTT. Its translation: CASKRQDNQPQHF.

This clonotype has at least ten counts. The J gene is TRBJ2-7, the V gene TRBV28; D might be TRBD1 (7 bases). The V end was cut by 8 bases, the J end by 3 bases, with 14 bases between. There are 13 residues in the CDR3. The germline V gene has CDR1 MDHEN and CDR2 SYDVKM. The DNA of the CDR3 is TGTGCCAGCTGTCAGGGGGGTATCTACGAGCAGTACTTC. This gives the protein CASCQGGIYEQYF.

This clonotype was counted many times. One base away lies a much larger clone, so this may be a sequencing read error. The CDR3 loop is CASGSGTAFYEQYF. CDR3 DNA: TGTGCCAGCGGTTCCGGGACAGCGTTTTACGAGCAGTACTTC. The chain recombines TRBV27 with TRBJ2-7, with 7 bases aligning to TRBD1. Germline-derived CDR1 and CDR2 are MNHEY and SMNVEV (reference sequence). V gave up 8 bases and J gave up 4 bases; unmatched junction bases: 11. The CDR3 has 14 amino acids.

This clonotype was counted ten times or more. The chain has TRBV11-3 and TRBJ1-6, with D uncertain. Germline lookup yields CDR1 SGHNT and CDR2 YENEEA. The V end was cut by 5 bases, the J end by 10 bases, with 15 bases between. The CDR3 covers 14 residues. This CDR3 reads CASSVPDVGSPLHF. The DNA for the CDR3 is TGTGCCAGCAGCGTACCCGATGTTGGATCACCCCTCCACTTT.

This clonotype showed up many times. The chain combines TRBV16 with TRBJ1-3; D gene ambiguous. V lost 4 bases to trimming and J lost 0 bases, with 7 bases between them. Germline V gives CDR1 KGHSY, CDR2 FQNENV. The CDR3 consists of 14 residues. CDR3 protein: CASSPWSSGNTIYF. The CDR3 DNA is TGTGCCAGCAGCCCTTGGTCCTCTGGAAACACCATATATTTT.

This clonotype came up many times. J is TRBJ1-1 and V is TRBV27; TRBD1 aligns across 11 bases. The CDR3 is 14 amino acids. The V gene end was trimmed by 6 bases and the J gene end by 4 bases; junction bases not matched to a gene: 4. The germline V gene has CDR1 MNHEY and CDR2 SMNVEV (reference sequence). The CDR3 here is CASRSGTGGTEAFF. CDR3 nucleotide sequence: TGTGCCAGCAGGTCCGGGACAGGGGGCACTGAAGCTTTCTTT.